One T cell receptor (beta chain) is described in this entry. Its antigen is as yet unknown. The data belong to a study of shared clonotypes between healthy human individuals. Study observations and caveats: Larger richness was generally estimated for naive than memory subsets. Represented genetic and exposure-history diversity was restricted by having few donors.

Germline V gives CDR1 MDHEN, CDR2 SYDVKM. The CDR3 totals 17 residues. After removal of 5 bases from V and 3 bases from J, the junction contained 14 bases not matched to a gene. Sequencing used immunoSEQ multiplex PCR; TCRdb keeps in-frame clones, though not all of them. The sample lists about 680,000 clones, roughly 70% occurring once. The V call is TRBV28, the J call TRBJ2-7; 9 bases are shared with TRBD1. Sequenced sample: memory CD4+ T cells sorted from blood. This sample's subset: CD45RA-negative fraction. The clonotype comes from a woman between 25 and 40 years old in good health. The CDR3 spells CASSLVPGQGRFYEQYF. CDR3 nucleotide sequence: TGTGCCAGCAGTCTCGTACCGGGACAGGGCCGATTCTACGAGCAGTACTTC.